The 21 T cell receptor beta chains in this list originate from one sample, sequenced in a study of tumor-infiltrating lymphocytes in localized non-small cell lung cancer. The assay was immunoSEQ multiplex PCR, and TCRdb's table has in-frame clones only and misses some. The sample has about 12,000 clones; roughly 89% are singletons. The sequencing sample was made of lung tumor tissue. All receptors derive from a human donor with non-small cell lung cancer.

The chain uses TRBV11-2 and TRBJ2-2; unclear D gene. The V gene's germline CDR1 is SGHAT and CDR2 FQNNGV. The V and J ends lost 3 bases and 3 bases respectively, with 5 bases between them. The CDR3 spans 13 residues. Written as DNA, the CDR3 is TGTGCCAGCAGCTTCCTCCACACCGGGGAGCTGTTTTTT. Protein sequence: CASSFLHTGELFF. Filled out from reference TRBV11-2 and TRBJ2-2, the complete variable domain reads EAGVAQSPRYKIIEKRQSVAFWCNPISGHATLYWYQQILGQGPKLLIQFQNNGVVDDSQLPKDRFSAERLKGVDSTLKIQPAKLEDSAVYLCASSFLHTGELFFGEGSRLTVL.

The genes are TRBV11-2 and TRBJ1-2; TRBD1 is a possible D gene (6 bases). The CDR3 contains 14 residues. The V end was cut by 5 bases, the J end by 6 bases, with 16 bases between. Germline V gives CDR1 SGHAT, CDR2 FQNNGV. For the CDR3, the DNA is TGTGCCAGCAGCCAATACCGGGACATTAATGGCTACACCTTC. This encodes CASSQYRDINGYTF.

The V call is TRBV9, the J call TRBJ2-7; D unclear. V shed 0 bases and J shed 2 bases, with 12 bases lying between them. Germline CDR1 is SGDLS and CDR2 is YYNGEE. The CDR3 spans 15 residues. The CDR3 reads CASSVGVALTYEQYF. DNA of the CDR3: TGTGCCAGCAGCGTAGGCGTAGCTCTCACCTACGAGCAGTACTTC. The full variable domain, with the rest looked up from reference TRBV9 and TRBJ2-7, is DSGVTQTPKHLITATGQRVTLRCSPRSGDLSVYWYQQSLDQGLQFLIQYYNGEERAKGNILERFSAQQFPDLHSELNLSSLELGDSALYFCASSVGVALTYEQYFGPGTRLTVT.

V is TRBV7-8 and J is TRBJ2-5; 10 bases fit TRBD2. CDR3 length: 17 amino acids. Germline loops: CDR1 SGHVS, CDR2 FQNEAQ. V shed 5 bases, J shed 4 bases, and the junction held 13 bases outside the gene matches. CDR3 in amino acids: CASSPLVAGGIGETQYF. The CDR3, as DNA: TGTGCCAGCAGCCCCCTAGTAGCGGGGGGAATTGGAGAGACCCAGTACTTC. Full variable domain (rest looked up from reference TRBV7-8 and TRBJ2-5): GAGVSQSPRYKVAKRGQDVALRCDPISGHVSLFWYQQALGQGPEFLTYFQNEAQLDKSGLPSDRFFAERPEGSVSTLKIQRTQQEDSAVYLCASSPLVAGGIGETQYFGPGTRLLVL.

CDR3 bases: TGTGCCAGCAGTTCGGGGGACTTCGGGAATGAGCAGTTCTTC. Translated, it gives CASSSGDFGNEQFF. The chain combines TRBV28 with TRBJ2-1, with TRBD2 as a possible D gene (6 bases). From germline, CDR1 is MDHEN and CDR2 SYDVKM. Between the trimmed V and J ends, which lost 4 bases and 7 bases, there was a span of 14 bases. The CDR3 is 14 amino acids.

CDR3 loop: CASSLKTRSSGNTIYF. As DNA, the CDR3 is TGTGCCAGTAGTCTCAAGACAAGGAGCTCTGGAAACACCATATATTTT. The chain has TRBV19 and TRBJ1-3; no firm D call. Trimming took 5 bases from V and 0 from J, leaving 14 bases between them. The CDR3 is 16 amino acids. Germline CDR1 LNHDA, CDR2 SQIVND (reference sequence).

This clone was counted a single time. The CDR3 loop reads CASNPSGVDTEAFF. CDR3 coding DNA: TGTGCCAGTAACCCATCCGGGGTTGACACTGAAGCTTTCTTT. This chain links TRBV19 with TRBJ1-1; no definite D call. V lost 7 bases, J lost 3 bases, and 15 bases lay in between. This CDR3 is 14 amino acids long. CDR1 is LNHDA and CDR2 is SQIVND in the germline V gene (reference sequence).

V and J are TRBV10-2 and TRBJ1-5; 11 bases line up with TRBD1. The CDR3 runs 14 residues. The J segment lost 5 bases and the V segment lost 5 bases, leaving 2 bases of the junction unmatched. Looked up from germline, CDR1 is WSHSY and CDR2 is SAAADI. The CDR3 spells CASSWTGGDQPQHF. CDR3 coding DNA: TGCGCCAGCAGTTGGACAGGGGGCGATCAGCCCCAGCATTTT.

This chain connects TRBV18 to TRBJ1-1, with D hard to call. Trimming took off 5 bases at V and 3 bases at J, with 13 bases between the two ends. The V gene's germline CDR1 is KGHSH and CDR2 LQKENI. CDR3 length: 14 residues. The CDR3 coding sequence is TGTGCCAGCTCATCCGCAACCTGGGACACTGAAGCTTTCTTT. This gives the protein CASSSATWDTEAFF.

The gene calls are TRBV6-5 and TRBJ2-1; no clear D. Germline CDR1 is MNHEY and CDR2 is SVGAGI. This CDR3 contains 14 residues. Trimming stripped 7 bases from V and 4 bases from J, with 14 bases between. The CDR3 reads CASTSLGSYNEQFF. In DNA form, the CDR3 reads TGTGCCAGCACCTCCCTCGGCAGTTACAATGAGCAGTTCTTC.

The chain is built from TRBV6-4 and TRBJ2-1, with 7 nucleotides matching TRBD1. Germline V CDR1 and CDR2: MRHNA, SNTAGT. The V segment lost 6 bases and the J segment 9 bases; nucleotides outside the gene matches: 8. The CDR3 contains 13 residues. The CDR3 sequence: CASSQIRGSEQFF. CDR3 bases: TGTGCCAGCAGCCAGATCAGGGGGAGTGAGCAGTTCTTC.

This rearrangement joins TRBV7-8 to TRBJ2-7, with TRBD2 identical over 8 bases. Germline V CDR1 and CDR2: SGHVS, FQNEAQ. V shed 4 bases and J 4 bases; nucleotides not matched to a gene: 12. The CDR3 sequence is 16 residues long. The CDR3 region is CASSYADPGLVYEQYF. The CDR3 DNA sequence: TGTGCCAGCAGCTATGCCGATCCGGGACTAGTTTACGAGCAGTACTTC.

This chain connects TRBV6-5 to TRBJ2-2, with 9 nucleotides matching TRBD2. CDR1 and CDR2 (germline): MNHEY, SVGAGI. The CDR3 is made up of 16 amino acids. V gave up 4 bases and J gave up 2 bases; unmatched junction bases: 5. The CDR3 here is CASSWREGLNTGELFF. The CDR3 DNA sequence: TGTGCCAGCAGTTGGCGGGAGGGCCTTAACACCGGGGAGCTGTTTTTT.

In its sample, this clone was seen once. This chain joins TRBV10-3 and TRBJ1-2; D unclear. There are 12 residues in the CDR3. Germline CDR1 reads ENHRY; CDR2 reads SYGVKD. Deletions cut 4 bases from V and 4 bases from J, with 7 bases between. The CDR3 DNA reads as TGTGCCATCAGTGGGCAGATCTATGGCTACACCTTC. Translation: CAISGQIYGYTF.

The chain carries TRBV5-1 and TRBJ2-7, with a possible D match to TRBD1 (6 bases). This CDR3 has 13 residues. V lost 4 bases and J 2 bases, leaving 10 bases between the germline ends. In germline, CDR1 is SGHRS, CDR2 YFSETQ. The CDR3 loop reads CASSPDSAYEQYF. DNA for the CDR3: TGCGCCAGCAGCCCGGACAGCGCCTACGAGCAGTACTTC.

The chain combines TRBV2 with TRBJ1-1; D is unresolved. This CDR3 region has 11 residues. In germline, CDR1 is SNHLY, CDR2 FYNNEI. Trimming removed 9 bases from V and 8 bases from J, with 13 bases in between. The CDR3 sequence: CASNRWLEAFF. In DNA form, the CDR3 reads TGTGCCAGTAATCGGTGGCTAGAAGCTTTCTTT.

This rearrangement joins TRBV9 to TRBJ2-3; no firm D call. Per the germline V gene, CDR1 is SGDLS and CDR2 is YYNGEE. This CDR3 is built from 15 residues. The V end lost 0 bases, the J end lost 2 bases, and 10 bases lay between the germline ends. The CDR3 loop is CASSVAGLYTDTQYF. The CDR3 DNA sequence: TGTGCCAGCAGCGTAGCCGGGCTGTACACAGATACGCAGTATTTT.

This clone was found a few times. The chain recombines TRBV5-1 with TRBJ2-3; no clear D gene. Germline CDR1 and CDR2: SGHRS and YFSETQ. The ends were cut back, 1 base at V and 2 bases at J, with 8 bases in the middle. This CDR3 is built from 14 residues. CDR3 protein: CASSLTQTTDTQYF. The CDR3 coding sequence is TGCGCCAGCAGCTTGACACAGACCACAGATACGCAGTATTTT.

The rearrangement links TRBV19 to TRBJ2-3, with D possibly TRBD2 on 5 matching bases. Trimming removed 6 bases at V and 6 bases at J, with 10 bases between. Germline V gene sequence: CDR1 LNHDA, CDR2 SQIVND (reference sequence). The CDR3 sequence is 12 residues long. DNA of the CDR3: TGTGCCAGTAGATCCGGACTTGATACGCAGTATTTT. Protein product: CASRSGLDTQYF. Filled out from reference TRBV19 and TRBJ2-3, the complete variable domain reads DGGITQSPKYLFRKEGQNVTLSCEQNLNHDAMYWYRQDPGQGLRLIYYSQIVNDFQKGDIAEGYSVSREKKESFPLTVTSAQKNPTAFYLCASRSGLDTQYFGPGTRLTVL.

The chain is built from TRBV30 and TRBJ2-7; no definite D call. Per the germline V gene, CDR1 is GTSNPN and CDR2 is SVGIG (reference sequence). With 5 bases removed from V and 3 bases from J, the gap between germline ends came to 14 bases. The CDR3 totals 13 residues. CDR3 nucleotide sequence: TGTGCCTGGGTCCCGCGAAACCGCTACGAGCAGTACTTC. The encoded protein is CAWVPRNRYEQYF.

This clone has only one observation. V usage is TRBV7-9 and J usage is TRBJ1-1; weak D call: TRBD1 (5 bases). The ends were cut back, 2 bases at V and 1 base at J, with 20 bases in the middle. CDR1 and CDR2 from the germline V gene are SEHNR and FQNEAQ (reference sequence). This CDR3 contains 18 residues. The CDR3 sequence: CASSLWDGISRGNTEAFF. The CDR3 DNA follows: TGTGCCAGCAGCTTATGGGACGGAATTTCAAGGGGGAACACTGAAGCTTTCTTT.